This T cell receptor beta chain stems from a study of blood T cell repertoires in COVID-19. In the study overall: The origin of the acute and convalescent COVID-19 samples was the United States, Italy and Spain.

The CDR3 extends over 15 amino acids. V lost 0 bases, J lost 3 bases, and 9 bases lay in between. Germline lookup yields CDR1 SGHTA and CDR2 FQGNSA. Sequencing was performed with immunoSEQ multiplex PCR; in TCRdb, only in-frame clones are kept and a portion is missing. The data show 110,000 to 150,000 clones, approximately 88% seen once. The TCR comes from a man between 65 and 79 years old with acute or convalescent COVID-19. Sequenced material: peripheral blood. The V and J genes are TRBV7-2 and TRBJ1-3, with D possibly being TRBD1 (6 bases). CDR3 sequence reads: CASSLATGGGNTIYF. The CDR3, as DNA: TGTGCCAGCAGCTTAGCGACAGGAGGTGGAAACACCATATATTTT.